The present TCR beta chain was sequenced within a study of immune characteristics of hereditary and idiopathic chronic pancreatitis. About the study as a whole: Local pancreatic immune cells and TCRbeta repertoires were profiled in hereditary and idiopathic chronic pancreatitis and were compared with control organ donor pancreases. TCRbeta sequencing covered about 5 control pancreases, fewer than 10 hereditary chronic pancreatitis pancreases and about six idiopathic chronic pancreatitis pancreases. The gDNA-based approach was chosen because it involved minimal in vitro experimental manipulation of pancreas-infiltrating T cells. Results and caveats for the whole study, not just this receptor: The study did not include chronic pancreatitis caused by alcohol use. Numbers of productive TCR rearrangements correlated positively with disease severity scores among over 10 chronic pancreatitis patients. Patient tissue was available only at the time of TPIAT, so disease duration differences may have influenced immune findings. Differences in Vbeta-Jbeta gene family usage, including TRBV10, TRBV19, TRBV23 and TRBV5, were found between hereditary and idiopathic chronic pancreatitis. Compared with controls, TCRbeta repertoire diversity was significantly higher and clonality was lower in both chronic pancreatitis groups.

Patients undergoing total pancreatectomy with islet autotransplantation (TPIAT) were the source of the chronic pancreatitis pancreas tissue. No known history of diabetes was present in the included chronic pancreatitis patients. For TCRbeta sequencing, genomic DNA was pulled straight from bulk pancreas tissue, skipping any T cell sorting. Pancreas tissues from patients and organ donors were collected consecutively at two US centers. The CDR3 numbers 15 residues from cysteine through phenylalanine. The retained sequence is limited to the CDR3, 45 bases, with the frame set at the first base. Unmatched junction bases come to 7, with V trimmed by 1 base and J by 7 bases. According to the germline V gene, CDR1 reads SGHRS and CDR2 reads YFSETQ. Library creation used the immunoSEQ multiplex PCR assay. The TCRbeta CDR3 region and adjacent sequences were amplified and sequenced from pancreatic genomic DNA. Per the source publication's procedure: Productive clonality and productive rearrangement counts were measured along with repertoire diversity, which was expressed as a mean normalized Shannon-Wiener index. The nonparametric Mann-Whitney U test was used to compare repertoire metrics between controls and chronic pancreatitis. CDR3beta sequences with identical amino acid composition and length across subjects were defined as shared clonotypes. In TCRdb, the immuneACCESS table is reduced to in-frame sequences with V and J assigned. These tables do not hold every clone; where another copy was compared, an unresolved V gene accounts for under half, and the others remain unexplained. V, J and clone size are taken as reported in that table, and D and trimming were inferred from the DNA itself. The sample table lists over 11,000 clones, more than 60% of them with a count of one. In total, the top ten clones hold 12% to 15% of the sample.

About this clone: Its specific antigen is unknown. The input lacks base qualities; no much larger clone sits a single base away.

The sample comprised pancreas tissue with hereditary chronic pancreatitis. The receptor chain draws on TRBV5-1 and TRBJ1-4, with TRBD1 matching 7 junction bases. The TCR sequence derives from a human donor with chronic pancreatitis. The CDR3 corresponds to CASSLNRGGTEKLFF. The nucleotides are TGCGCCAGCAGCTTGAACAGGGGCGGTACTGAAAAACTGTTTTTT.